This TCR beta chain was profiled in a study of cytomegalovirus exposure and HLA in healthy donors. Overall study results and limits: The finding came from a later analysis; first-cohort TCR clusters tended to co-occur in the roughly 120 validation repertoires.

V was trimmed by 0 bases and J by 1 base, leaving 6 bases between them. Germline values: CDR1 GTSNPN, CDR2 SVGIG (reference sequence). CDR3 size: 13 residues. Using immunoSEQ multiplex PCR, the repertoire was profiled, and TCRdb retains in-frame clones only, with some absent. The table shows around 220,000 clones, with 80% to 85% occurring only once. Regarding this clone: As yet, its antigen is unknown. Distinct nucleotide sequences in the sample also encode this CDR3.

Material for sequencing was PBMCs. The TCR was taken from a young woman in good health and CMV-seropositive. The chain uses TRBV30 and TRBJ1-1, with a weak D call TRBD1 (6 bases). This CDR3 is CAWSVQGNTEAFF. Written as DNA, the CDR3 is TGTGCCTGGAGTGTACAGGGGAACACTGAAGCTTTCTTT.